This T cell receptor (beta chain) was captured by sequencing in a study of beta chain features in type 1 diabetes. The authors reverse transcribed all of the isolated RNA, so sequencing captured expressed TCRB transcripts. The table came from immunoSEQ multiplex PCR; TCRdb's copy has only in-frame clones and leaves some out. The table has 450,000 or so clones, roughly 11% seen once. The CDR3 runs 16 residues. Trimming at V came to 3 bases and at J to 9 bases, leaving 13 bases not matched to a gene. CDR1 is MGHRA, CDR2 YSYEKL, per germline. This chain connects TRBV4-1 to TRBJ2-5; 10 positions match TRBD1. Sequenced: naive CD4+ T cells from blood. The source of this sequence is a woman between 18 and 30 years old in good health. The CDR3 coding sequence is TGCGCCAGCAGCCAGCTACCGGGACAGGGGATCGGGGCCCAGTACTTC. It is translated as CASSQLPGQGIGAQYF.